The 15 T cell receptor beta chains below come from one sample, sequenced in a study of molecular identifiers for immune sequencing clone quantification. From the PCR reads, TCRdb called clonotypes with MiXCR, one entry per CDR3 protein. The table shows under 650,000 distinct CDR3 sequences, with 20% occurring only once. The specimen sequenced was naive CD8+ T cells from blood, with Jurkat cell RNA spiked in. Subset defined: FACS-sorted CD8+CD4-CCR7+CD45RA+ naive T cells. These receptors came from a human donor in good health. Some libraries in this study had Jurkat cell RNA spiked in.

This clonotype was observed at least ten times. This chain links TRBV19 with TRBJ2-7, with D uncertain. V gave up 2 bases and J gave up 2 bases, with 13 bases separating them. This CDR3 has 15 residues. CDR1 and CDR2 (germline): LNHDA, SQIVND (reference sequence). CDR3 sequence reads: CASSITPESTYEQYF. The CDR3 DNA sequence: TGTGCCAGTAGTATAACCCCGGAGTCGACCTACGAGCAGTACTTC.

A remark on this clonotype: A clone one base away is much larger, so this may be a read error. The chain joins TRBV7-6 to TRBJ2-7; possible D gene TRBD1, 6 bases. The V gene lost 4 bases and the J gene lost 4 bases, with 8 bases spanning the gap. Germline V gives CDR1 SGHVS, CDR2 FNYEAQ. The CDR3 has 12 residues. The CDR3 region is CASSCTGYEQYF. CDR3 sequence (DNA): TGTGCCAGCAGCTGTACAGGGTACGAGCAGTACTTC.

This clonotype showed up many times. The chain is built from TRBV7-9 and TRBJ2-7, with 11 nucleotides matching TRBD2. Germline loops: CDR1 SEHNR, CDR2 FQNEAQ (reference sequence). Losses at the gene ends were 6 bases for V and 0 bases for J; bases not matched to a gene: 4. This CDR3 is built from 15 residues. CDR3 nucleotides: TGTGCCAGCAGACCTACTAGCGGGGGCTCCTACGAGCAGTACTTC. Amino acids: CASRPTSGGSYEQYF.

This clonotype appeared a few times. This chain joins TRBV7-9 and TRBJ1-1; perhaps TRBD1 as D (5 bases). Trimming pared 5 bases from V and 3 bases from J, leaving 19 bases between. Germline lookup yields CDR1 SEHNR and CDR2 FQNEAQ (reference sequence). The CDR3 consists of 16 residues. The CDR3 reads CASSEGHVVWDTEAFF. CDR3 DNA sequence: TGTGCCAGCAGCGAAGGACACGTAGTATGGGACACTGAAGCTTTCTTT. Based on the CDR3 plus reference TRBV7-9 and TRBJ1-1, the full variable domain is DTGVSQNPRHKITKRGQNVTFRCDPISEHNRLYWYRQTLGQGPEFLTYFQNEAQLEKSRLLSDRFSAERPKGSFSTLEIQRTEQGDSAMYLCASSEGHVVWDTEAFFGQGTRLTVV.

V and J are TRBV6-2 or TRBV6-3 and TRBJ1-3; the D is unclear. This CDR3 has 14 amino acids. Germline V gene sequence: CDR1 MNHEY, CDR2 SVGEGT. Trimming shortened V by 7 bases and J by 6 bases, and 16 bases separated the two germline ends. The CDR3 sequence is CASKGRADQNTIYF. DNA for the CDR3: TGTGCCAGCAAAGGACGCGCCGACCAAAACACCATATATTTT.

Points on this clonotype: A much larger clone is a single base away; this may be a read error. This chain connects TRBV9 to TRBJ2-7; D is unresolved. V lost 4 bases, J lost 4 bases, and 15 bases lay in between. Germline CDR1 is SGDLS and CDR2 is YYNGEE. This CDR3 is built from 14 residues. The CDR3 spells CASSTTVEAYEQYF. The CDR3 DNA sequence: TGTGCCAGCAGCACAACGGTCGAGGCGTACGAGCAGTACTTC. Supplemented by reference TRBV9 and TRBJ2-7, the full variable domain reads DSGVTQTPKHLITATGQRVTLRCSPRSGDLSVYWYQQSLDQGLQFLIQYYNGEERAKGNILERFSAQQFPDLHSELNLSSLELGDSALYFCASSTTVEAYEQYFGPGTRLTVT.

This clonotype has a count of ten or more. The chain is built from TRBV7-9 and TRBJ2-3; D is unresolved. This CDR3 spans 14 amino acids. CDR1 SEHNR and CDR2 FQNEAQ come from the germline V gene (reference sequence). V gave up 3 bases and J gave up 3 bases, with 10 bases separating them. The DNA for the CDR3 is TGTGCCAGCAGCTTTGGGGTAACGACAGATACGCAGTATTTT. Translated, it gives CASSFGVTTDTQYF.

In regard to this clonotype: This may stem from a read error, because a much larger clone lies one nucleotide away. This chain joins TRBV7-2 and TRBJ2-1, with unresolved D. CDR1 is SGHTA and CDR2 is FQGNSA in the germline V gene. V lost 1 base and J 8 bases, leaving 6 bases between the germline ends. This CDR3 contains 12 residues. The CDR3 bases are TGTACCAGCAGCTTAGGCATCTATGAGCAGTTCTTC. It encodes CTSSLGIYEQFF. Looking up the rest from reference TRBV7-2 and TRBJ2-1 gives the full variable domain: GAGVSQSPSNKVTEKGKDVELRCDPISGHTALYWYRQSLGQGLEFLIYFQGNSAPDKSGLPSDRFSAERTGGSVSTLTIQRTQQEDSAVYLCTSSLGIYEQFFGPGTRLTVL.

Points on this clonotype: A clone one base away is much larger, so this may be a read error. The chain has TRBV7-9 and TRBJ1-4; 8 bases match TRBD1. The junction had 19 bases not matched to a gene; V was cut back by 6 bases and J by 7 bases. The CDR3 consists of 18 residues. The germline CDR1 and CDR2 sequences are SEHNR and FQNEAQ (reference sequence). The CDR3 is CASSPDRGRIRGGEKLFF. The CDR3 nucleotides are TGTGCCAGCAGTCCCGACAGGGGCCGAATTAGGGGAGGTGAAAAACTGTTTTTT.

The chain links TRBV6-5 to TRBJ1-5; 7 bases fit TRBD1. Unmatched junction bases numbered 6, after V lost 11 bases and J lost 2 bases. The CDR3 is 13 amino acids. Germline V CDR1 and CDR2: MNHEY, SVGAGI. As DNA, the CDR3 is TGTGCCTGCAAAGGACAGGGCAATCAGCCCCAGCATTTT. Translation gives CACKGQGNQPQHF.

Remarks on this clonotype: A read error is possible here, since a much larger clone lies one base away. This chain uses TRBV13 with TRBJ2-7, with D tentatively TRBD1 (6 bases). The CDR3 consists of 16 residues. The germline CDR1 and CDR2 sequences are PRHDT and FYEKMQ (reference sequence). The V end was cut by 4 bases, the J end by 4 bases, with 20 bases between. The CDR3 spells CASSWGGGRRTYEQYF. DNA for the CDR3: TGTGCCAGCAGCTGGGGTGGGGGCAGGAGGACTTACGAGCAGTACTTC.

This clonotype was observed at least ten times. The gene calls are TRBV6-2 or TRBV6-3 and TRBJ2-7, with unresolved D. V was pared by 0 bases and J by 10 bases, with 10 bases between. The CDR3 runs to 12 residues. Germline-derived CDR1 and CDR2 are MNHEY and SVGEGT. CDR3 DNA: TGTGCCAGCAGTTACTCGACTTTCCCCCAGTACTTC. Protein sequence: CASSYSTFPQYF.

Turning to this clonotype: One end of the junction is discordant with germline, which a read error may explain. The chain carries TRBV9 and TRBJ2-3; 8 bases line up with TRBD1. The germline V gene has CDR1 SGDLS and CDR2 YYNGEE. The CDR3 has 16 amino acids. CDR3 bases: TGTGCCGGCAGCCCAGGAGGACAGGGACCCGCAGATACGCAGTATTTT. Translating it yields CAGSPGGQGPADTQYF.

This clonotype was counted only a few times. The rearrangement uses TRBV12-3 or TRBV12-4 and TRBJ2-5; 7 positions match TRBD1. J gave up 5 bases and V 7 bases, and 10 bases lay outside the gene matches. CDR3 length: 14 amino acids. This chain's CDR3 is CASNQDRTEETQYF. For the CDR3, the DNA is TGTGCCAGCAATCAGGACAGGACCGAGGAGACCCAGTACTTC.

This clonotype was observed once. The chain employs TRBV11-2 and TRBJ1-1; D might be TRBD1 (6 bases). V was clipped by 3 bases and J by 1 base, with 18 bases between them. This CDR3 comprises 17 residues. Germline-derived CDR1 and CDR2 are SGHAT and FQNNGV. CDR3 coding DNA: TGTGCCAGCAGCTTGACCGGACAGCCCCCTACGAACACTGAAGCTTTCTTT. Translation: CASSLTGQPPTNTEAFF.